This TCR beta chain was identified in a study of T cells in localized non-small cell lung cancer. Study outcomes and limitations: Without multi-region sequencing, intratumor heterogeneity could not be excluded.

A note on this clone: Its antigen is currently unknown.

Profiled with immunoSEQ multiplex PCR; TCRdb holds only in-frame clones, not every one. This table holds approximately 34,000 clones, approximately 93% found once. Germline V lookup: CDR1 SGHVS, CDR2 FNYEAQ. This CDR3 has 12 residues. V was clipped by 5 bases and J by 5 bases, with 7 bases between them. This chain links TRBV7-6 with TRBJ1-5; a possible D gene is TRBD1 (5 bases). Sample: peripheral blood, taken before any cancer treatment. This TCR derives from a female donor aged 60 or older with stage I lung adenocarcinoma. The CDR3 region has the DNA TGTGCCAGCAGCCTAGGGGATCAGCCCCAGCATTTT. This codes for CASSLGDQPQHF. Full variable domain (missing parts from reference TRBV7-6 and TRBJ1-5): GAGVSQSPRYKVTKRGQDVALRCDPISGHVSLYWYRQALGQGPEFLTYFNYEAQQDKSGLPNDRFSAERPEGSISTLTIQRTEQRDSAMYRCASSLGDQPQHFGDGTRLSIL.